One TCR beta chain is described in this entry. Its antigen is unidentified. Germline-derived CDR1 and CDR2 are SEHNR and FQNEAQ (reference sequence). The CDR3 length is 14 residues. Investigators sorted each CD8+ T cell subset in triplicate, taking hundreds of thousands of cells each time. Libraries were UMI-labeled 5' RACE TRB cDNA. TCRdb re-called the 5' RACE reads, yielding one record per CDR3 amino acid sequence without DNA. In total, the table holds about 40,000 distinct CDR3 sequences. The data were obtained in a study of CXCR3-negative and CXCR3-positive naive CD8 T cells. Findings and limits, study-wide: Naive CXCR3-positive and CXCR3-negative cells shared similar TRBV-TRBJ usage, unlike memory cells.

The receptor's source is a human donor in good health. Some clones in this sample may be carry-over from other donors' samples. J is TRBJ2-1 and V is TRBV7-9; TCRdb proposes TRBD1, but this gene call is untestable without DNA. What was sequenced was memory CD8+ T cells from blood. CDR3 sequence: CASSFVRGDNEQFF.